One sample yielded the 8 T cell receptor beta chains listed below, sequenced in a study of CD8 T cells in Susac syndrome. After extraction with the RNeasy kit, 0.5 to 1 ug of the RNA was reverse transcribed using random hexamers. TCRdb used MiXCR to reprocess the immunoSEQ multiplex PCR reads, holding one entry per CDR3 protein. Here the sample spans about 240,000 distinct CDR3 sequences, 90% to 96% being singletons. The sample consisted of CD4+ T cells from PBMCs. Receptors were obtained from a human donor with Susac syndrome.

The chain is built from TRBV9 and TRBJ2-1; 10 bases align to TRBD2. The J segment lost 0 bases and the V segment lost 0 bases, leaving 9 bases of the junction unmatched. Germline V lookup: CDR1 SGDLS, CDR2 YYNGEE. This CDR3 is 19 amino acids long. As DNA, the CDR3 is TGTGCCAGCAGCGTAGCTACGATAGCGGGGGGCTACTCCTACAATGAGCAGTTCTTC. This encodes CASSVATIAGGYSYNEQFF.

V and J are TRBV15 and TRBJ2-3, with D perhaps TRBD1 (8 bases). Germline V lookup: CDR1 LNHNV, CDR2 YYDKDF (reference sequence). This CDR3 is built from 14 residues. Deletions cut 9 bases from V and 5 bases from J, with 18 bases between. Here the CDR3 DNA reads TGTGCCACGAGGACAGGGAGGGCGCAAGATACGCAGTATTTT. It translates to CATRTGRAQDTQYF. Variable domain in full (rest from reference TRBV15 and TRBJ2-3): DAMVIQNPRYQVTQFGKPVTLSCSQTLNHNVMYWYQQKSSQAPKLLFHYYDKDFNNEADTPDNFQSRRPNTSFCFLDIRSPGLGDTAMYLCATRTGRAQDTQYFGPGTRLTVL.

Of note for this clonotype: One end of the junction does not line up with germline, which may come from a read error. In nucleotides, the CDR3 is TGCGCCAGAAGTCAAAACCGGGCCGAGCAGTTCTTC. Amino acid sequence: CARSQNRAEQFF. The chain employs TRBV23-1 and TRBJ2-1; D is uncertain. TRBV23-1 is flagged as an ORF with uncertain function. The CDR3 length is 12 residues.

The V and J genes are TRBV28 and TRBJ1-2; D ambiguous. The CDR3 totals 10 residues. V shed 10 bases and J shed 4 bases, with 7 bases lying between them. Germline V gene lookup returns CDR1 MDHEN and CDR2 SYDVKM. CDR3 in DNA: TGTGCCATCGGGGTCTATGGCTACACCTTC. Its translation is CAIGVYGYTF.

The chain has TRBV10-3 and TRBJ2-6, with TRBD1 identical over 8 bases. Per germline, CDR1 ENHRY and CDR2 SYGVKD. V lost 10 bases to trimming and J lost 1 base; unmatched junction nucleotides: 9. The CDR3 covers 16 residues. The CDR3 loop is CATRNGQGSGANVLTF. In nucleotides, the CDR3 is TGTGCCACAAGAAACGGACAGGGATCTGGGGCCAACGTCCTGACTTTC.

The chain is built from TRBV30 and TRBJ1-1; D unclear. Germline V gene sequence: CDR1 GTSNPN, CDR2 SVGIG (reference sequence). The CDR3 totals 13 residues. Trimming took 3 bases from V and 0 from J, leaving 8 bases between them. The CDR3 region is CAWRDPMNTEAFF. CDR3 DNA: TGTGCCTGGAGAGACCCGATGAACACTGAAGCTTTCTTT. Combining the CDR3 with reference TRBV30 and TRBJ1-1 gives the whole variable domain SQTIHQWPATLVQPVGSPLSLECTVEGTSNPNLYWYRQAAGRGLQLLFYSVGIGQISSEVPQNLSASRPQDRQFILSSKKLLLSDSGFYLCAWRDPMNTEAFFGQGTRLTVV.

CDR3: CSVEWLEGETQYF. In DNA, the CDR3 is TGCAGCGTTGAGTGGTTAGAAGGCGAGACCCAGTACTTC. The chain recombines TRBV29-1 with TRBJ2-5; D is undetermined. The CDR3 runs 13 residues. Trimming left V 3 bases short and J 5 bases short, with 13 bases between. CDR1 and CDR2 from the germline V gene are SQVTM and ANQGSEA.

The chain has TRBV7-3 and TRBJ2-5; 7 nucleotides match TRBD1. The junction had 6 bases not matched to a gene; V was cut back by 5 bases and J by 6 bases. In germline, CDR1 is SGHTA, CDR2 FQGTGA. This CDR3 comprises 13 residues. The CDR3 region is CASSRQGGQTQYF. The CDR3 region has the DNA TGTGCCAGCAGCAGACAGGGTGGGCAGACCCAGTACTTC.